A selection of T cell receptor beta chains follows, all from one sample in a study of CD8 T cells in ankylosing spondylitis. MiXCR was run by TCRdb on the 5' RACE reads, yielding one entry per CDR3 protein. The sample includes over 30,000 distinct CDR3 sequences, 16% of them seen just once. The material sequenced was blood. The source of these receptors is a male donor with ankylosing spondylitis or in good health (not recorded which). Each CDR3 is given with its conserved first and last residue. Each record gives: clone size, J gene, V gene, D gene, CDR3 DNA, CDR3 protein. The D gene is left open where the match is weak. Clone size is stated in some rows and not others, as once, few, many or a class when expanded.

NA,TRBJ2-5,TRBV7-2,TRBD2,TGTGCCAGCAGCCGTACCGGGACTAGCCAAGAGACCCAGTACTTC,CASSRTGTSQETQYF
NA,TRBJ2-3,TRBV5-1,TRBD2,TGCGCCAGCAGCTTGACTAGCGGGAGAGCAGATACGCAGTATTTT,CASSLTSGRADTQYF
NA,TRBJ2-3,TRBV3-1,NA,TGTGCCAGCAGCCAAGTTTCCACTAGCACAGATACGCAGTATTTT,CASSQVSTSTDTQYF
few,TRBJ2-1,TRBV7-2,TRBD2,TGTGCCAGCAGCTTCATTAGCGGGAGGGTCAATGAGCAGTTCTTC,CASSFISGRVNEQFF
few,TRBJ2-1,TRBV6-4,TRBD1,TGTGCCAGCAGTGAAGGGACAGGGGCGGTTGAGCAGTTCTTC,CASSEGTGAVEQFF
few,TRBJ2-2,TRBV15,NA,TGTGCCACCAGTAGGGAAAACACCGGGGAGCTGTTTTTT,CATSRENTGELFF
few,TRBJ2-1,TRBV7-3,TRBD2,TGTGCCAGCAGCCCGGGACTAGCGGGGGTCAATGAGCAGTTCTTC,CASSPGLAGVNEQFF
NA,TRBJ2-2,TRBV5-1,NA,TGCGCCAGCAGCTTCGCCCAGGGAAACACCGGGGAGCTGTTTTTT,CASSFAQGNTGELFF
NA,TRBJ2-7,TRBV5-1,NA,TGCGCCAGCAGCTCCACAGGGTCCTACGAGCAGTACTTC,CASSSTGSYEQYF
NA,TRBJ2-1,TRBV4-3,TRBD2,TGCGCCAGCAGCCCCGGGACTAGCGTGATAAATGAGCAGTTCTTC,CASSPGTSVINEQFF
few,TRBJ2-7,TRBV21-1,NA,TGTGCCAGCAGCAAAGTAGGTATTAAGGGCGAGCAGTACTTC,CASSKVGIKGEQYF
NA,TRBJ1-1,TRBV5-1,NA,TGCGCCAGCAGCTTGGCAGGAGAGAACACTGAAGCTTTCTTT,CASSLAGENTEAFF
NA,TRBJ1-1,TRBV4-3,NA,TGCGCCAGCAGCAGGATTAAGTCAGACACTGAAGCTTTCTTT,CASSRIKSDTEAFF
NA,TRBJ2-1,TRBV7-2,TRBD2,TGTGCCAGCAGCCGGACTAGCGGGGGCTCGAGGGAGCAGTTCTTC,CASSRTSGGSREQFF
NA,TRBJ1-1,TRBV5-1,TRBD1,TGCGCCAGCAGCCGGACAGGGGGCTTCACTGAAGCTTTCTTT,CASSRTGGFTEAFF
few,TRBJ2-2,TRBV6-5,TRBD1,TGTGCCAGCAGTTACTCGACAGGGGCCGGCGGGGAGCTGTTTTTT,CASSYSTGAGGELFF
NA,TRBJ1-1,TRBV12-5,TRBD1,TGTGCTAGTGGTTTGACAGGGGGCCTGACTGAAGCTTTCTTT,CASGLTGGLTEAFF
NA,TRBJ2-1,TRBV5-1,NA,TGCGCCAGCAGCTTGGCCCGGGGTTCTGAGCAGTTCTTC,CASSLARGSEQFF
few,TRBJ2-1,TRBV2,NA,TGTGCCAGCAGTGATTTAGAGCAGTTCTTC,CASSDLEQFF
NA,TRBJ2-3,TRBV28,TRBD2,TGTGCCAGCAGTTTCGTGCTAGCGGGAGGACCAGATACGCAGTATTTT,CASSFVLAGGPDTQYF